Listed below are T cell receptor beta chains from one sample, sequenced in a study of blood T cells in healthy people across ages. Each CDR3 protein gets one entry after TCRdb re-called the 5' RACE reads with MiXCR. Of around 1.1 million distinct CDR3 sequences listed, around two fifths were seen once; the top ten hold roughly 14%. Input material: blood. The receptors were sampled from a man aged 18 to 29 in good health. Each CDR3 is given with its conserved first and last residue. A D gene is named only where the DNA matches it firmly. Rows give clone size only sometimes, using once, few, many, or a class for an expanded clone.

v_call	d_call	j_call	clone_size	cdr3_aa	cdr3_nt
TRBV13	TRBD2	TRBJ2-3	-	CASSRTSGRADTQYF	TGTGCCAGCAGCCGGACTAGCGGGCGAGCGGATACGCAGTATTTT
TRBV10-3	-	TRBJ1-1	-	CAISDGTGAFF	TGTGCCATCAGTGACGGGACTGGGGCTTTCTTT
TRBV7-2	TRBD2	TRBJ2-7	-	CASSLVPLRLAGGNEQYF	TGTGCCAGCAGCTTAGTCCCTCTCCGACTAGCGGGGGGCAATGAGCAGTACTTC
TRBV19	-	TRBJ2-3	-	CASSIAARSADTQYF	TGTGCCAGTAGTATAGCCGCGAGAAGCGCAGATACGCAGTATTTT
TRBV6-2/TRBV6-3	-	TRBJ2-7	many	CASSYPGSYEQYF	TGTGCCAGCAGTTATCCCGGCTCCTACGAGCAGTACTTC
TRBV7-3	TRBD2	TRBJ2-7	few	CASSLLAGAEQYF	TGTGCCAGCAGCTTACTAGCGGGTGCCGAGCAGTACTTC
TRBV20-1	TRBD2	TRBJ2-3	-	CSARDWRLAGGQDTQYF	TGCAGTGCTAGAGATTGGAGACTAGCGGGGGGACAAGATACGCAGTATTTT
TRBV9	-	TRBJ2-5	-	CASTPGGSEKETQYF	TGTGCCAGCACCCCAGGGGGGTCGGAGAAAGAGACCCAGTACTTC
TRBV11-2	TRBD2	TRBJ2-1	-	CASSSFQGLRSEQFF	TGTGCCAGCAGCTCGTTCCAGGGACTAAGGAGTGAGCAGTTCTTC
TRBV7-2	TRBD1	TRBJ2-3	-	CASSSGQEDTDTRYF	TGTGCCAGCAGCTCGGGACAGGAGGACACAGATACGCGGTATTTT
TRBV20-1	-	TRBJ1-1	-	CSARRRGMNTEAFF	TGCAGTGCTAGACGTCGGGGGATGAACACTGAAGCTTTCTTT
TRBV7-9	-	TRBJ2-2	few	CASSPLRSRDKNTGELFF	TGTGCCAGCAGCCCCCTAAGGTCCCGGGACAAAAACACCGGGGAGCTGTTTTTT
TRBV9	-	TRBJ1-2	few	CASSAAGTANNLYGYTF	TGTGCCAGCAGCGCCGCCGGGACCGCTAACAACCTCTATGGCTACACCTTC
TRBV7-9	TRBD2	TRBJ2-3	-	CASSPLFERGGPSTDTQYF	TGTGCCAGCAGCCCACTTTTTGAGCGGGGGGGCCCTAGCACAGATACGCAGTATTTT
TRBV27	TRBD1	TRBJ2-7	-	CASRITGAASYEQYF	TGTGCCAGCAGGATTACAGGGGCCGCATCCTACGAGCAGTACTTC
TRBV2	-	TRBJ2-5	many	CASSESRETQYF	TGTGCCAGCAGTGAAAGTCGAGAGACCCAGTACTTC
TRBV28	-	TRBJ1-4	many	CASSLSGRNEKLFF	TGTGCCAGCAGTTTATCAGGGAGGAATGAAAAACTGTTTTTT
TRBV4-3	TRBD2	TRBJ2-1	-	CASSQATSGAYNEQFF	TGCGCCAGCAGCCAGGCGACTAGCGGAGCCTACAATGAGCAGTTCTTC
TRBV20-1	TRBD1	TRBJ1-2	-	CSARDRALRWYGYTF	TGCAGTGCTCGGGACAGGGCCCTCAGGTGGTATGGCTACACCTTC
TRBV20-1	TRBD1	TRBJ1-1	-	CSADSPGQGWVTEAFF	TGCAGTGCCGATAGCCCGGGACAGGGGTGGGTCACTGAAGCTTTCTTT
TRBV12-3/TRBV12-4	-	TRBJ1-5	many	CASSRVDQPQHF	TGTGCCAGCAGTCGCGTTGATCAGCCCCAGCATTTT
TRBV5-1	-	TRBJ1-1	few	CASSWNVGVNTEAFF	TGCGCCAGCAGCTGGAATGTGGGAGTGAACACTGAAGCTTTCTTT
TRBV5-1	TRBD1	TRBJ2-7	once	CASSPRSGQGISYEQYF	TGCGCCAGCAGCCCGCGATCCGGACAGGGCATCTCCTACGAGCAGTACTTC
TRBV5-1	TRBD1	TRBJ2-7	many	CASSSGQGLQYF	TGCGCCAGCAGCTCTGGACAGGGACTTCAGTACTTC
TRBV18	TRBD1	TRBJ2-1	-	CASSPTGTGGDEQFF	TGTGCCAGCTCACCAACCGGGACAGGGGGCGATGAGCAGTTCTTC
TRBV3-1	-	TRBJ1-6	-	CASSQERNSPLHF	TGTGCCAGCAGCCAAGAAAGGAATTCACCCCTCCACTTT
TRBV2	-	TRBJ1-4	few	CASSRFGGTNNEKLFF	TGTGCCAGCAGTCGATTCGGGGGGACGAATAATGAAAAACTGTTTTTT
TRBV5-6	-	TRBJ2-2	-	CASSLLAAFTGELFF	TGTGCCAGCAGCCTACTAGCAGCCTTCACCGGGGAGCTGTTTTTT
TRBV7-9	TRBD2	TRBJ2-7	-	CASSLDTGGPYEQYF	TGTGCCAGCAGCTTAGACACGGGGGGACCTTACGAGCAGTACTTC
TRBV9	-	TRBJ2-1	few	CASSVGANGGSNEQFF	TGTGCCAGCAGCGTAGGTGCGAATGGGGGATCGAATGAGCAGTTCTTC
TRBV7-6	-	TRBJ2-3	many	CASSVVSSPTDTQYF	TGTGCCAGCAGCGTAGTGTCTAGCCCCACAGATACGCAGTATTTT
TRBV2	-	TRBJ2-2	few	CASRPDNTGELFF	TGTGCCAGCAGACCCGACAACACCGGGGAGCTGTTTTTT
TRBV5-1	-	TRBJ1-1	few	CASSLDDVVNTEAFF	TGCGCCAGCAGCTTGGATGATGTGGTAAACACTGAAGCTTTCTTT
TRBV5-6	TRBD1	TRBJ2-3	-	CASGGGQGALSTDTQYF	TGTGCCAGCGGAGGAGGACAGGGGGCCCTGAGCACAGATACGCAGTATTTT
TRBV20-1	-	TRBJ1-2	-	CSAPIWDRDNYGYTF	TGCAGTGCTCCAATCTGGGACCGCGACAACTATGGCTACACCTTC
TRBV30	-	TRBJ2-2	-	CALSYHTGELFF	TGTGCCCTGAGCTATCACACCGGGGAGCTGTTTTTT
TRBV12-3/TRBV12-4	TRBD2	TRBJ2-3	-	CASSPGLAGPSSDTQYF	TGTGCCAGCAGCCCTGGACTAGCGGGACCTAGCTCAGATACGCAGTATTTT
TRBV2	TRBD2	TRBJ2-3	-	CASLAGGRTDTQYF	TGTGCCAGCTTAGCGGGGGGACGCACAGATACGCAGTATTTT
TRBV5-1	-	TRBJ2-1	-	CASSPAGIRLGEQFF	TGCGCCAGCAGCCCTGCAGGGATTCGCTTGGGTGAGCAGTTCTTC
TRBV2	TRBD1	TRBJ1-5	-	CASRQGWYSNQPQHF	TGTGCCAGCCGACAGGGCTGGTATAGCAATCAGCCCCAGCATTTT
TRBV6-5	TRBD1	TRBJ2-3	few	CASGQGRLADTQYF	TGTGCCAGCGGACAGGGCAGGCTCGCAGATACGCAGTATTTT
TRBV20-1	TRBD2	TRBJ2-1	few	CSARSSGGFSYNEQFF	TGCAGTGCTAGATCTAGCGGGGGGTTCTCCTACAATGAGCAGTTCTTC
TRBV20-1	-	TRBJ1-2	few	CSARDGTGGYTF	TGCAGTGCTAGAGACGGGACGGGTGGCTACACCTTC
TRBV5-1	-	TRBJ2-5	once	CASRPGTDSNEQYF	TGCGCCAGCAGACCGGGGACGGACTCCAATGAGCAGTACTTC
TRBV20-1	-	TRBJ1-2	few	CSARVRGSNYGYTF	TGCAGTGCTAGAGTCAGGGGTTCTAACTATGGCTACACCTTC
TRBV2	-	TRBJ1-3	-	CAGSVVGVSGNTIYF	TGTGCCGGCAGTGTCGTGGGAGTCTCTGGAAACACCATATATTTT
TRBV9	TRBD2	TRBJ2-3	many	CASSVGGGAPDTQYF	TGTGCCAGCAGCGTCGGCGGGGGGGCTCCAGATACGCAGTATTTT
TRBV4-3	-	TRBJ2-5	-	CASSQDWQGKETQYF	TGCGCCAGCAGCCAAGATTGGCAGGGAAAAGAGACCCAGTACTTC
TRBV5-5	-	TRBJ2-3	many	CASSGDRGTDTQYF	TGTGCCAGCAGCGGGGATCGAGGCACAGATACGCAGTATTTT
TRBV20-1	-	TRBJ1-1	-	CSAEDPNTEAFF	TGCAGTGCCGAAGACCCGAACACTGAAGCTTTCTTT
TRBV6-6	TRBD1	TRBJ1-4	few	CASIDRGPNEKLFF	TGTGCCAGCATTGACAGGGGCCCTAATGAAAAACTGTTTTTT
TRBV4-3	-	TRBJ2-1	-	CASSQDPGNNEQFF	TGCGCCAGCAGCCAAGATCCCGGAAACAATGAGCAGTTCTTC
TRBV25-1	TRBD1	TRBJ1-6	-	CASSGRDRVNSPLHF	TGTGCCAGCAGTGGTCGGGACAGGGTAAATTCACCCCTCCACTTT
TRBV2	-	TRBJ2-3	few	CASSESGRDPDTQYF	TGTGCCAGCAGTGAAAGTGGTAGGGACCCAGATACGCAGTATTTT
TRBV12-5	-	TRBJ2-3	-	CASGLSTTTDTQYF	TGTGCTAGTGGTTTGTCCACCACCACAGATACGCAGTATTTT
TRBV12-3/TRBV12-4	-	TRBJ1-5	-	CASSFPGSNQPQHF	TGTGCCAGCAGTTTCCCAGGAAGCAATCAGCCCCAGCATTTT
TRBV14	-	TRBJ2-2	few	CASSQEWEVGTGELFF	TGTGCCAGCAGCCAAGAATGGGAAGTGGGCACCGGGGAGCTGTTTTTT
TRBV29-1	TRBD1	TRBJ2-4	-	CSVIRDRDNIQYF	TGCAGCGTTATCCGGGACAGGGACAACATTCAGTACTTC
TRBV9	TRBD1	TRBJ1-2	few	CASSVASRTGLNYGYTF	TGTGCCAGCAGCGTAGCTAGCCGGACAGGACTCAACTATGGCTACACCTTC
TRBV4-1	-	TRBJ1-2	many	CASSQDIVRDGDYGYTF	TGCGCCAGCAGCCAAGATATAGTCAGGGATGGTGACTATGGCTACACCTTC